This T cell receptor beta chain is drawn from a study of metastatic and nonmetastatic thyroid tumors. Across the whole study: Malignant thyroid and benign thyroid patients provided blood and tumor or nodule tissue whose repertoires were compared. Overall study results and limits: In both blood and tumor samples, TCR beta diversity was reported significantly higher for malignant than benign nodules.

All patients were treatment-naive before thyroid surgery. Per the original methods: To classify distant metastasis in papillary thyroid cancer, a model was built from CDR3 differences across clinicopathological groups. TCRdb re-called clones from the PCR reads using MiXCR. The authors' filters were not applied to this entry. Altogether around 20,000 clones are present, around 16% being singletons, with the ten largest covering approximately 17%. This clone was seen many times. The antigen remains unidentified. CDR3 length: 14 residues. J was trimmed by 7 bases and V by 7 bases; bases with no gene match: 2. The germline V gene encodes CDR1 SNHLY and CDR2 FYNNEI.

The V call is TRBV2, the J call TRBJ2-1; 15 bases align to TRBD2. The TCR sequence derives from a male donor with papillary thyroid cancer or a benign thyroid nodule (not recorded which). Some clones in this sample may be carry-over from other donors' samples. The sequenced sample consisted of blood. The CDR3 coding sequence is TGTGCCAGCAAAGGACTAGCGGGAGGGAATGAGCAGTTCTTC. Residues: CASKGLAGGNEQFF.